A selection of T cell receptor beta chains follows, all from one sample in a study of CD8 T cells in ankylosing spondylitis. MiXCR, applied by TCRdb to the 5' RACE reads, yields one record per CDR3 protein. The sample has 35,000 to 50,000 distinct CDR3 sequences; more than 3% are singletons. Sequencing used blood, either unsorted or a sorted T cell fraction (not recorded which). The receptors derive from a female donor with ankylosing spondylitis or in good health (not recorded which). The CDR3 runs from the conserved cysteine through the conserved F or W. D genes are given only for firm matches. Clone size is not always given. Where it is, it says once, few, many or a class for expanded clones.

cdr3_length d_call j_call v_call clone_size cdr3_nt cdr3_aa
15 - TRBJ2-7 TRBV9 many TGTGCCAGCAGCGTAGCCCCGGGGGCCACCTACGAGCAGTACTTC CASSVAPGATYEQYF
15 - TRBJ1-6 TRBV9 many TGTGCCAGCAGCCCTAGACTGGGAGGGAGCTCACCCCTCCACTTT CASSPRLGGSSPLHF
17 - TRBJ2-3 TRBV9 many TGTGCCAGCAGCCTATGGGACACCTCAGCCAGCACAGATACGCAGTATTTT CASSLWDTSASTDTQYF
15 TRBD2 TRBJ2-1 TRBV9 many TGTGCCAGCAGCGTACTAGCGGGAGATGGGAATGAGCAGTTCTTC CASSVLAGDGNEQFF
14 - TRBJ1-1 TRBV9 many TGTGCCAGCAGCGTAGAAGGCTCTGCGCTTGAAGCTTTCTTT CASSVEGSALEAFF
17 - TRBJ1-3 TRBV9 many TGTGCCAGCAGCCCACGGGGGCACTCTACCTCTGGAAACACCATATATTTT CASSPRGHSTSGNTIYF
15 - TRBJ2-3 TRBV9 many TGTGCCAGCAGCGCTCTGGGGGCTATCACAGATACGCAGTATTTT CASSALGAITDTQYF
16 - TRBJ2-5 TRBV9 medium-sized TGTGCCAGCAGCGTAGGACCGGGACATTGGGGGCAGACCCAGTACTTC CASSVGPGHWGQTQYF
13 TRBD1 TRBJ1-5 TRBV9 many TGTGCCAGCAGCGACGGACAGGATCAGCCCCAGCATTTT CASSDGQDQPQHF
16 TRBD2 TRBJ2-3 TRBV9 many TGTGCCAGCAGCCAGGTGGCCGGGGGGATCACAGATACGCAGTATTTT CASSQVAGGITDTQYF
14 - TRBJ1-1 TRBV9 many TGTGCCAGCAGCGATCTCAGGGGGAACACTGAAGCTTTCTTT CASSDLRGNTEAFF
16 - TRBJ2-3 TRBV9 many TGTGCCAGCAGCCCTGGGAGGGGGTGGGGCACAGATACGCAGTATTTT CASSPGRGWGTDTQYF
17 - TRBJ2-3 TRBV9 many TGTGCCAGCAGCGCCCCCGTCGATAGCGGAAGCACAGATACGCAGTATTTT CASSAPVDSGSTDTQYF
16 TRBD1 TRBJ1-6 TRBV9 - TGTGCCAGCAGCCCTCGACAGGGGGCGGTTAATTCACCCCTCCACTTT CASSPRQGAVNSPLHF